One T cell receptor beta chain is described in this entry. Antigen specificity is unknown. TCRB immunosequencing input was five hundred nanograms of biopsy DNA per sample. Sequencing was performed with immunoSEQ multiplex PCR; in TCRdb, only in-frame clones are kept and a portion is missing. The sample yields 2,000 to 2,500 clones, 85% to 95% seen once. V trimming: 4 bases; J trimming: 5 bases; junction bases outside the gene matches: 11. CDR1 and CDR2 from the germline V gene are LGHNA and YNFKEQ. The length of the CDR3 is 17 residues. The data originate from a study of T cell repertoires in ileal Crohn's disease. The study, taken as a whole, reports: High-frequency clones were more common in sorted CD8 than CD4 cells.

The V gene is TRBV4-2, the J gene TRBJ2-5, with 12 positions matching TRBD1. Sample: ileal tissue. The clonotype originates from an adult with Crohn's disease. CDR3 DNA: TGTGCCAGCAGCCCGACCAGGGGACAGGGGGCTGGGGAGACCCAGTACTTC. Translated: CASSPTRGQGAGETQYF.